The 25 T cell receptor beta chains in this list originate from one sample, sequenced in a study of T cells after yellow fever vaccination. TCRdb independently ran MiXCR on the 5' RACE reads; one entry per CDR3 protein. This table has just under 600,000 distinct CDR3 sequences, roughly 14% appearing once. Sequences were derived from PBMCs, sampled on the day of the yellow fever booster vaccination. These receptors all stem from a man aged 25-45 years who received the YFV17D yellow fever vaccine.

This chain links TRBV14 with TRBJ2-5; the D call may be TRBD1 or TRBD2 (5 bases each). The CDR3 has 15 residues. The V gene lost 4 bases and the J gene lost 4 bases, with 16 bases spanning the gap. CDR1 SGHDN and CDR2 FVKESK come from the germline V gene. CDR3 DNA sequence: TGTGCCAGCAGCCCAGGGACCAGAGGTGGAGAGACCCAGTACTTC. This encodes CASSPGTRGGETQYF. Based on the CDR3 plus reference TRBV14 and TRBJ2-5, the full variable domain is EAGVTQFPSHSVIEKGQTVTLRCDPISGHDNLYWYRRVMGKEIKFLLHFVKESKQDESGMPNNRFLAERTGGTYSTLKVQPAELEDSGVYFCASSPGTRGGETQYFGPGTRLLVL.

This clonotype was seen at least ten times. The DNA for the CDR3 is TGTGCCAGCAGCCTCGGGGCAACGCAGTATTTT. This encodes CASSLGATQYF. The chain carries TRBV6-6 and TRBJ2-3; either TRBD1 or TRBD2 may supply D (5 bases each). The germline CDR1 and CDR2 sequences are MNHNY and SVGAGI (reference sequence). CDR3 length: 11 amino acids. V was pared by 6 bases and J by 9 bases, with 10 bases between.

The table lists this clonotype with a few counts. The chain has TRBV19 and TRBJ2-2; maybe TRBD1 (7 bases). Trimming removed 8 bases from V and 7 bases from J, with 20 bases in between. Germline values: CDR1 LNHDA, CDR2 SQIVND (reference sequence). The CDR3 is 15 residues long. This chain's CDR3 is CASGPLEGAGGELFF. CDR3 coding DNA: TGTGCCAGTGGCCCATTGGAGGGGGCTGGCGGGGAGCTGTTTTTT. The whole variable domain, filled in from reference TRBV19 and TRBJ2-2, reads DGGITQSPKYLFRKEGQNVTLSCEQNLNHDAMYWYRQDPGQGLRLIYYSQIVNDFQKGDIAEGYSVSREKKESFPLTVTSAQKNPTAFYLCASGPLEGAGGELFFGEGSRLTVL.

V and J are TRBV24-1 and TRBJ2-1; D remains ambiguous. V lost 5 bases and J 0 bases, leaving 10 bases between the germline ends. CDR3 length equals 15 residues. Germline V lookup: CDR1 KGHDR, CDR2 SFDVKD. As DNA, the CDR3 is TGTGCCACCAGTGTAGGCTTGAGCTCCTACAATGAGCAGTTCTTC. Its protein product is CATSVGLSSYNEQFF.

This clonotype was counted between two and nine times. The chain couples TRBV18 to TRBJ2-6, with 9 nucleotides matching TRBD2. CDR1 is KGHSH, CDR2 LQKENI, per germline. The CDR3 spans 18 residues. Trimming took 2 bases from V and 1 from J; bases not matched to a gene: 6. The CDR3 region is CASSPVLAGMSGANVLTF. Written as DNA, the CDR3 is TGTGCCAGCTCACCAGTACTAGCGGGTATGTCTGGGGCCAACGTCCTGACTTTC.

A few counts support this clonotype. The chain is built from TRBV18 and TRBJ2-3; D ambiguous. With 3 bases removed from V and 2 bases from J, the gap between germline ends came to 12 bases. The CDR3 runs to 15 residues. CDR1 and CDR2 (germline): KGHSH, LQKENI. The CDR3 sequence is CASSPNGLNTDTQYF. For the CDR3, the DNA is TGTGCCAGCTCACCGAACGGCTTAAACACAGATACGCAGTATTTT.

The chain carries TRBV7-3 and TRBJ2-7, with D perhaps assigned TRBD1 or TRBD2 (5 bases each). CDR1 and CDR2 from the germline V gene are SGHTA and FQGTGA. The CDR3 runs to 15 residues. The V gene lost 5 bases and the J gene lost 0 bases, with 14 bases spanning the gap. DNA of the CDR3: TGTGCCAGCAGCCTGGGACGGGACCCCTCCTACGAGCAGTACTTC. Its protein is CASSLGRDPSYEQYF.

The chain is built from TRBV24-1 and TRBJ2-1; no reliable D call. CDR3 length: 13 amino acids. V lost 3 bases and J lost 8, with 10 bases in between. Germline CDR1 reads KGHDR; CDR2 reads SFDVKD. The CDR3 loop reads CATSDGRMDEQFF. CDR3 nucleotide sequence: TGTGCCACCAGTGATGGTAGAATGGATGAGCAGTTCTTC.

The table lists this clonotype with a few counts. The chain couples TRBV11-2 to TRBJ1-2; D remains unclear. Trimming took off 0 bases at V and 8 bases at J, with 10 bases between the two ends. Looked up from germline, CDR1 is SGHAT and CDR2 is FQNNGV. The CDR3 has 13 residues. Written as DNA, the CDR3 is TGTGCCAGCAGCTTAGATCGCATAAAAGGCTACACCTTC. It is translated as CASSLDRIKGYTF.

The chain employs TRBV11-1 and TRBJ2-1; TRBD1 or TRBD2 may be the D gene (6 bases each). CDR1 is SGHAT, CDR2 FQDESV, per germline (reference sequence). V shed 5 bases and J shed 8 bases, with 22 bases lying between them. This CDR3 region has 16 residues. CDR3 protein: CASSGTGGTTSYEQFF. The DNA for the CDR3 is TGTGCCAGCAGCGGAACCGGGGGCACTACATCCTATGAGCAGTTCTTC.

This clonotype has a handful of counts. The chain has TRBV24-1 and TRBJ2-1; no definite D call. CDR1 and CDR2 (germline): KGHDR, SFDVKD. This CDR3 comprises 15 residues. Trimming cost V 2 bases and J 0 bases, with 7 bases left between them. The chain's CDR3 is CATSDSASSYNEQFF. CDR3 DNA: TGTGCCACCAGTGATTCGGCATCCTCCTACAATGAGCAGTTCTTC.

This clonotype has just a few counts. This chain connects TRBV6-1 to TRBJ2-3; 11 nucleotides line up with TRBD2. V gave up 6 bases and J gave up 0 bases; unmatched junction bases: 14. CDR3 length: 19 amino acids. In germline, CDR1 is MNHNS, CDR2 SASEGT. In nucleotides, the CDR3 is TGTGCCAGCAGGAACCTAGCGGGAGGATTCTTTTCTAGCACAGATACGCAGTATTTT. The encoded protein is CASRNLAGGFFSSTDTQYF.

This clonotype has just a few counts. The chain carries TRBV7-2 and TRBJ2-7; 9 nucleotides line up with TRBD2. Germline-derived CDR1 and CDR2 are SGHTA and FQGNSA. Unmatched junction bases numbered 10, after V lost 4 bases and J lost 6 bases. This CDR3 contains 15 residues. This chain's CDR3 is CASSSSDSGRSEQYF. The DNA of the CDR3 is TGTGCCAGCAGCTCCTCCGACAGCGGGAGGAGCGAGCAGTACTTC.

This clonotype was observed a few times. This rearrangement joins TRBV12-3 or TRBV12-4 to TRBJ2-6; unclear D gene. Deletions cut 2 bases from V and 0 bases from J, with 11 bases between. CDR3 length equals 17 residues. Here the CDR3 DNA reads TGTGCCAGCAGTTTAATGGGCGTCCGCTCTGGGGCCAACGTCCTGACTTTC. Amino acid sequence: CASSLMGVRSGANVLTF.

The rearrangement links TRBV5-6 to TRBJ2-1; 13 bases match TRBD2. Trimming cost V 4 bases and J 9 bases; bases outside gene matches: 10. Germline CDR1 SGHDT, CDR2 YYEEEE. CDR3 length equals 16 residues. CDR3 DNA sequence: TGTGCCAGCAGCCACCGGACTAGCGGGAGAGCCATTGAGCAGTTCTTC. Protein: CASSHRTSGRAIEQFF.

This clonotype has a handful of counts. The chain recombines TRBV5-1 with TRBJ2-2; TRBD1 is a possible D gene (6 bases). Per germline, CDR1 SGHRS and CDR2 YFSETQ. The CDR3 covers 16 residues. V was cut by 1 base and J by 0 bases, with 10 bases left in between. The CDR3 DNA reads TGCGCCAGCAGCTTGAGGGGACATGCGAACACCGGGGAGCTGTTTTTT. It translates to CASSLRGHANTGELFF.

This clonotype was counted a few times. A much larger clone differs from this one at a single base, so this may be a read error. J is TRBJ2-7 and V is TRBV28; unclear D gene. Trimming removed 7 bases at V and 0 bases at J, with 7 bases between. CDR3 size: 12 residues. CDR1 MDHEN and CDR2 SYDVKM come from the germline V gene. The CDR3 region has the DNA TGTGCCAGCACCCCCAGCTCCTACGAGCAGTACTTC. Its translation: CASTPSSYEQYF. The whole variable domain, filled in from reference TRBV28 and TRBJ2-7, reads DVKVTQSSRYLVKRTGEKVFLECVQDMDHENMFWYRQDPGLGLRLIYFSYDVKMKEKGDIPEGYSVSREKKERFSLILESASTNQTSMYLCASTPSSYEQYFGPGTRLTVT.

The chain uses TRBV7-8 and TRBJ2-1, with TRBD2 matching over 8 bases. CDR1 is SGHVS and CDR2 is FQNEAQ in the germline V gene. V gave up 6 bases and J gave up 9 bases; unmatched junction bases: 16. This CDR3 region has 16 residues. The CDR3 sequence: CASRPFGAGVSGEQFF. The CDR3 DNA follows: TGTGCCAGCAGGCCGTTTGGAGCGGGAGTATCGGGTGAGCAGTTCTTC.

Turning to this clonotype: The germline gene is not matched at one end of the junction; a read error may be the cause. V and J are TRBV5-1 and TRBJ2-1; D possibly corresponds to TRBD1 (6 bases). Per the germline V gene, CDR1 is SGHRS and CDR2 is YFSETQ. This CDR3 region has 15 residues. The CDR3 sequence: CASSFTDSSYNEQFF. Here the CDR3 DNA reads TGTGCCAGCAGCTTTACGGACAGTTCATACAATGAGCAGTTCTTC.

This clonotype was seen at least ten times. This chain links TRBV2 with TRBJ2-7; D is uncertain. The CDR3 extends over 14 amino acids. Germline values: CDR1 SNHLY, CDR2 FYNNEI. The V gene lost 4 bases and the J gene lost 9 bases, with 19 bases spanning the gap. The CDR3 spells CASSVSPFASGQYF. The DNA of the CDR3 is TGTGCCAGCAGTGTGAGCCCTTTTGCCTCGGGGCAGTACTTC.

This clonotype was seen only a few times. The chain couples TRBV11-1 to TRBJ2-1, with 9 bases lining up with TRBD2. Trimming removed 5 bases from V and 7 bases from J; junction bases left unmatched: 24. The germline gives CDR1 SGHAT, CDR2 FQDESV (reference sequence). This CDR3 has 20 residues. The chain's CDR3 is CASSPLGGRLAGRRGNEQFF. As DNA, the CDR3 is TGTGCCAGCAGCCCCCTCGGGGGCAGGCTAGCGGGAAGGAGAGGAAATGAGCAGTTCTTC.

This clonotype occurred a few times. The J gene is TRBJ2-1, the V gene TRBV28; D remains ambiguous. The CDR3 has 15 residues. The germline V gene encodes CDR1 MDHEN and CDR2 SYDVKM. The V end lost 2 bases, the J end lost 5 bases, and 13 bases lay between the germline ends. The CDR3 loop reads CASSLDGVSNNEQFF. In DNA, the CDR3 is TGTGCCAGCAGTTTAGACGGTGTATCGAACAATGAGCAGTTCTTC.

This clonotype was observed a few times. The CDR3 DNA reads TGTGCCAGCAGCGTAGTAACTAGCGGGAGAGCCTCCGGGGAGCTGTTTTTT. Amino acid sequence: CASSVVTSGRASGELFF. The rearrangement links TRBV9 to TRBJ2-2; TRBD2 agrees at 11 bases. V was clipped by 0 bases and J by 6 bases; unmatched bases: 7. Germline V gene sequence: CDR1 SGDLS, CDR2 YYNGEE. This CDR3 is 17 amino acids long.

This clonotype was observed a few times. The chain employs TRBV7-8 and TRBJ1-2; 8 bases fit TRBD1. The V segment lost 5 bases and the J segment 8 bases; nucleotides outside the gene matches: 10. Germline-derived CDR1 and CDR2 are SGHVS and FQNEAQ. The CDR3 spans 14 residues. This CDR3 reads CASSLWTGRDGYTF. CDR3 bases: TGTGCCAGCAGCCTCTGGACAGGGCGGGACGGCTACACCTTC.

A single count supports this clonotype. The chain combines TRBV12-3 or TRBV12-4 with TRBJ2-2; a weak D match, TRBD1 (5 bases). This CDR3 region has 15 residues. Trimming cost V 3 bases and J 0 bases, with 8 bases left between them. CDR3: CASSFKQANTGELFF. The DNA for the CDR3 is TGTGCCAGCAGTTTTAAACAGGCGAACACCGGGGAGCTGTTTTTT.